One and the same sample provided the 21 T cell receptor beta chains below, sequenced in a study of PD-L1 blockade in urothelial cancer (dated 2017 in TCRdb). To prepare the library, the immunoSEQ multiplex PCR assay was applied. TCRdb stores this immuneACCESS table with in-frame sequences only. Part of the clones is absent; in the studies checked, under half of the shortfall reflects unresolved V genes, and no reason is known for the rest. The sample contains approximately 70,000 clones, 85% to 90% of them found a single time. The ten largest account for less than 4% of the sample. The source material was PBMCs, sampled around atezolizumab (anti-PD-L1) treatment. The receptors were gathered from a man aged 55 to 69 with urothelial cancer.

The rearrangement uses TRBV4-2 and TRBJ1-6; tentatively, D is TRBD1 (6 bases). The germline V and J ends were trimmed by 0 bases and 0 bases, with 15 bases remaining between them. Germline V gives CDR1 LGHNA, CDR2 YNFKEQ. This CDR3 comprises 19 residues. For the CDR3, the DNA is TGTGCCAGCAGCCAAGAAACAGGGCAAAGGAGCTCCTATAATTCACCCCTCCACTTT. Translated, it gives CASSQETGQRSSYNSPLHF.

The CDR3 nucleotides read TGCGCCAGCAGCTTGGGAGGAGTTTGGCGGAGGAACACAGATACGCAGTATTTT. It encodes CASSLGGVWRRNTDTQYF. The rearrangement links TRBV5-1 to TRBJ2-3; maybe TRBD2 (5 bases). Germline V gene data show CDR1 as SGHRS and CDR2 as YFSETQ. Trimming shortened V by 0 bases and J by 2 bases, and 19 bases separated the two germline ends. The length of the CDR3 is 18 residues.

The CDR3 loop is CASSYGTSGRFNTQYF. The CDR3 region has the DNA TGTGCCAGCAGTTACGGGACTAGCGGGAGGTTCAATACGCAGTATTTT. The chain couples TRBV6-5 to TRBJ2-3, with 15 bases matching TRBD2. The junction had 4 bases not matched to a gene; V was cut back by 2 bases and J by 7 bases. Germline CDR1 MNHEY, CDR2 SVGAGI. The CDR3 runs to 16 residues.

This sequence joins TRBV7-8 and TRBJ2-3, with 15 bases lining up with TRBD2. The length of the CDR3 is 17 residues. Germline lookup yields CDR1 SGHVS and CDR2 FQNEAQ. Trimming at V came to 4 bases and at J to 3 bases, leaving 5 bases not matched to a gene. CDR3 in amino acids: CASSSRTSGGGTDTQYF. In nucleotides, the CDR3 is TGTGCCAGCAGCTCCAGGACTAGCGGGGGGGGTACAGATACGCAGTATTTT.

This clone came up many times. V is TRBV2 and J is TRBJ2-3; D is ambiguous. The CDR3 is 12 amino acids. V was pared by 6 bases and J by 5 bases, with 9 bases between. Germline V gene data show CDR1 as SNHLY and CDR2 as FYNNEI. The CDR3 here is CASRPVVDTQYF. The CDR3 DNA reads as TGTGCCAGCAGACCCGTAGTAGATACGCAGTATTTT.

The chain recombines TRBV18 with TRBJ1-2; 7 bases match TRBD1. The CDR3 runs to 13 residues. Germline CDR1 is KGHSH and CDR2 is LQKENI. V lost 5 bases to trimming and J lost 4 bases; unmatched junction nucleotides: 4. In DNA form, the CDR3 reads TGTGCCAGCTCATTTGGACAGGCCTATGGCTACACCTTC. It encodes CASSFGQAYGYTF.

This clone was seen just once. The chain is built from TRBV19 and TRBJ2-3, with D perhaps matching TRBD2 (5 bases). The V end was cut by 6 bases, the J end by 0 bases, with 13 bases between. Germline CDR1 is LNHDA and CDR2 is SQIVND (reference sequence). The CDR3 consists of 15 residues. As DNA, the CDR3 is TGTGCCAGTAGCCTAAGCGGATCTAGCACAGATACGCAGTATTTT. As protein: CASSLSGSSTDTQYF. Drawing the rest from reference TRBV19 and TRBJ2-3, the complete variable domain is DGGITQSPKYLFRKEGQNVTLSCEQNLNHDAMYWYRQDPGQGLRLIYYSQIVNDFQKGDIAEGYSVSREKKESFPLTVTSAQKNPTAFYLCASSLSGSSTDTQYFGPGTRLTVL.

DNA of the CDR3: TGTGCCAGTAATTCGGACATTTATGGCAATCAGCCCCAGCATTTT. As protein: CASNSDIYGNQPQHF. The V call is TRBV19, the J call TRBJ1-5; perhaps TRBD1 as D (5 bases). The CDR3 is 15 residues long. Germline lookup yields CDR1 LNHDA and CDR2 SQIVND (reference sequence). Trimming took off 7 bases at V and 2 bases at J, with 15 bases between the two ends.

V is TRBV28 and J is TRBJ1-3; no clear D. Per germline, CDR1 MDHEN and CDR2 SYDVKM. The CDR3 extends over 15 amino acids. Trimming removed 4 bases from V and 0 bases from J, with 10 bases in between. CDR3 coding DNA: TGTGCCAGCAGTTCGTGGCAGCGCTCTGGAAACACCATATATTTT. Translating it yields CASSSWQRSGNTIYF.

This clone has just a few counts. V gene TRBV6-5 combines with J gene TRBJ1-5; 7 bases align to TRBD1. From germline, CDR1 is MNHEY and CDR2 SVGAGI. V lost 4 bases to trimming and J lost 3 bases; unmatched junction nucleotides: 3. This CDR3 is 14 amino acids long. The CDR3 DNA follows: TGTGCCAGCAGTTCGGGGACAGCCAATCAGCCCCAGCATTTT. Translated, it gives CASSSGTANQPQHF.

The genes are TRBV5-6 and TRBJ1-2; D gene uncertain. Germline CDR1 reads SGHDT; CDR2 reads YYEEEE. The CDR3 loop spans 14 amino acids. The germline V and J ends were trimmed by 0 bases and 1 base, with 7 bases remaining between them. Here the CDR3 reads CASSLGVGNYGYTF. The CDR3 DNA reads TGTGCCAGCAGCTTGGGAGTCGGTAACTATGGCTACACCTTC.

This clone occurred a few times. The chain is built from TRBV5-1 and TRBJ2-7; 7 bases align to TRBD1. Germline V gene sequence: CDR1 SGHRS, CDR2 YFSETQ. The CDR3 extends over 14 amino acids. The J segment lost 5 bases and the V segment lost 4 bases, leaving 9 bases of the junction unmatched. CDR3 amino acids: CASSIRTGNHEQYF. DNA for the CDR3: TGCGCCAGCAGCATTCGGACAGGTAATCACGAGCAGTACTTC.

This chain joins TRBV10-3 and TRBJ1-2; 7 nucleotides agree with TRBD1. The CDR3 runs to 12 residues. V trimming: 6 bases; J trimming: 12 bases; junction bases outside the gene matches: 10. Germline V gene data show CDR1 as ENHRY and CDR2 as SYGVKD. The CDR3 region has the DNA TGTGCCATCAGCCGGGACAGTTGGACGAACACCTTC. Its translation: CAISRDSWTNTF.

This clone was observed a single time. CDR3 DNA: TGCAGCGCAGCAGGGACTCCCGAAGGGGGCTACACCTTC. Its translation: CSAAGTPEGGYTF. The chain is built from TRBV29-1 and TRBJ1-2; maybe TRBD1 (5 bases). The CDR3 extends over 13 amino acids. The germline gives CDR1 SQVTM, CDR2 ANQGSEA. The ends were cut back, 7 bases at V and 8 bases at J, with 20 bases in the middle.

The J gene is TRBJ2-3, the V gene TRBV5-1; TRBD2 matches 8 bases. V gave up 1 base and J gave up 2 bases; unmatched junction bases: 12. From germline, CDR1 is SGHRS and CDR2 YFSETQ. The CDR3 is made up of 18 amino acids. In DNA form, the CDR3 reads TGCGCCAGCAGCTTGAGGTCGGGGGGGCTCGGTTTCACAGATACGCAGTATTTT. It codes for CASSLRSGGLGFTDTQYF.

The rearrangement joins TRBV18 to TRBJ2-1; the match to TRBD2 covers 13 bases. V trimming: 9 bases; J trimming: 1 base; junction bases outside the gene matches: 6. Per germline, CDR1 KGHSH and CDR2 LQKENI. The CDR3 sequence is 16 residues long. CDR3 loop: CASTETSGGSYNEQFF. CDR3 DNA: TGTGCCAGTACTGAGACTAGCGGGGGGTCCTACAATGAGCAGTTCTTC.

The chain carries TRBV20-1 and TRBJ1-1; 8 nucleotides align to TRBD1. The junction had 4 bases not matched to a gene; V was cut back by 6 bases and J by 7 bases. This CDR3 is built from 11 residues. Germline V gene sequence: CDR1 DFQATT, CDR2 SNEGSKA (reference sequence). The CDR3 DNA follows: TGCAGTGCCCCGGACAGGGATGAAGCTTTCTTT. Encoded protein: CSAPDRDEAFF.

The V gene is TRBV2, the J gene TRBJ2-5; D is ambiguous. This CDR3 is 11 amino acids long. From germline, CDR1 is SNHLY and CDR2 FYNNEI. V lost 5 bases, J lost 5 bases, and 6 bases lay in between. DNA of the CDR3: TGTGCCAGCAGTTACACGGAGACCCAGTACTTC. This encodes CASSYTETQYF. Drawing the rest from reference TRBV2 and TRBJ2-5, the complete variable domain is EPEVTQTPSHQVTQMGQEVILRCVPISNHLYFYWYRQILGQKVEFLVSFYNNEISEKSEIFDDQFSVERPDGSNFTLKIRSTKLEDSAMYFCASSYTETQYFGPGTRLLVL.

The chain employs TRBV18 and TRBJ2-2; D not resolved. Germline CDR1 is KGHSH and CDR2 is LQKENI. V was shortened by 1 base and J by 3 bases, with 6 bases between the two germline ends. The CDR3 totals 14 residues. DNA of the CDR3: TGTGCCAGCTCACCACGCGGTGACACCGGGGAGCTGTTTTTT. Translating gives CASSPRGDTGELFF.

CDR3 protein: CASSGRNYEQYF. CDR3 bases: TGTGCCAGCAGTGGGAGGAACTACGAGCAGTACTTC. The chain carries TRBV6-5 and TRBJ2-7; D perhaps matches TRBD2 (6 bases). Germline-derived CDR1 and CDR2 are MNHEY and SVGAGI. CDR3 size: 12 residues. V gave up 5 bases and J gave up 3 bases, with 8 bases separating them.

This clone has just a few counts. As DNA, the CDR3 is TGCGCCAGCAGTTCGCCCGAGGGATTTGAGCAGTTCTTC. Translation gives CASSSPEGFEQFF. V gene TRBV5-1 combines with J gene TRBJ2-1; TRBD2 is a possible D gene (5 bases). The V and J ends lost 5 bases and 9 bases respectively, with 15 bases between them. CDR3 length: 13 residues. CDR1 and CDR2 (germline): SGHRS, YFSETQ.